The 31 T cell receptor beta chains given below trace back to one sample, sequenced in a study of shared clonotypes between healthy human individuals. TCRdb keeps only in-frame clones here, not all; method: immunoSEQ multiplex PCR. This repertoire shows more than 400,000 clones, 60% to 80% found once; its top ten account for 12%. Sequencing was done on a sample of PBMCs. These receptors came from a woman in her 40s in good health. Some clones in this sample may be carry-over from other donors' samples.

DNA of the CDR3: TGTGCCAGCAGCGACCGGGACAGCCTTAATGAAAAACTGTTTTTT. It translates to CASSDRDSLNEKLFF. The V and J genes are TRBV7-2 and TRBJ1-4; 7 bases are a match to TRBD1. With 5 bases clipped from V and 4 bases from J, the junction kept 7 bases outside the gene matches. The CDR3 loop spans 15 amino acids. Germline-derived CDR1 and CDR2 are SGHTA and FQGNSA.

This clone was observed at least ten times. The genes are TRBV15 and TRBJ2-1; D is possibly TRBD2 (5 bases). This CDR3 has 15 amino acids. Germline V gene sequence: CDR1 LNHNV, CDR2 YYDKDF (reference sequence). The germline V and J ends were trimmed by 1 base and 1 base, with 8 bases remaining between them. The CDR3 bases are TGTGCCACCAGCAGAGTAAGCGGATCCTACAATGAGCAGTTCTTC. The encoded protein is CATSRVSGSYNEQFF.

The chain couples TRBV19 to TRBJ2-2, with 7 bases identical to TRBD2. CDR1 LNHDA and CDR2 SQIVND come from the germline V gene (reference sequence). This CDR3 region has 14 residues. With V trimmed by 4 bases and J by 8 bases, 7 bases remained unmatched. The CDR3 protein is CASSTVRGEGELFF. DNA for the CDR3: TGTGCCAGTAGTACTGTCCGGGGGGAAGGGGAGCTGTTTTTT.

The V gene is TRBV5-1, the J gene TRBJ2-2, with D possibly being TRBD1 (6 bases). The germline gives CDR1 SGHRS, CDR2 YFSETQ. V was cut by 0 bases and J by 3 bases, with 9 bases left in between. The CDR3 length is 15 residues. CDR3 region: CASSLDRDYTGELFF. CDR3 sequence (DNA): TGCGCCAGCAGCTTGGACAGGGATTACACCGGGGAGCTGTTTTTT.

The rearrangement uses TRBV7-2 and TRBJ2-3; tentatively, D is TRBD1 (6 bases). The CDR3 has 15 residues. Germline loops: CDR1 SGHTA, CDR2 FQGNSA. Between the trimmed V and J ends, which lost 0 bases and 2 bases, there was a span of 9 bases. The CDR3, as DNA: TGTGCCAGCAGCTTAGCGGGACAAGCCACAGATACGCAGTATTTT. Its translation: CASSLAGQATDTQYF.

V usage is TRBV4-2 and J usage is TRBJ2-7; tentatively, D is TRBD1 (5 bases). Between the trimmed V and J ends, which lost 4 bases and 3 bases, there was a span of 10 bases. The CDR3 is 13 amino acids. CDR1 LGHNA and CDR2 YNFKEQ come from the germline V gene. CDR3: CASSPQGSYEQYF. The CDR3 DNA reads as TGTGCCAGCAGCCCCCAGGGCAGCTACGAGCAGTACTTC.

The chain carries TRBV18 and TRBJ2-1, with 10 bases that match TRBD2. The junction had 10 bases not matched to a gene; V was cut back by 2 bases and J by 3 bases. The germline CDR1 and CDR2 sequences are KGHSH and LQKENI. The CDR3 covers 18 residues. Here the CDR3 reads CASSPEAPAGGLYNEQFF. The CDR3 bases are TGTGCCAGCTCACCAGAAGCCCCAGCGGGAGGGCTCTACAATGAGCAGTTCTTC.

This clone was picked up a small number of times. An end of the junction differs from the germline gene, which may be a read error. This chain joins TRBV7-7 and TRBJ2-2, with D unresolved. The CDR3 has 14 amino acids. From germline, CDR1 is SSHAT and CDR2 FNYEAQ (reference sequence). The CDR3, as DNA: TGTGCTAGCAGCCCTTCGCCCGGGACCGGGGAGCTGTTTTTT. It is translated as CASSPSPGTGELFF.

The CDR3 is CASSKGIANPYNEQFF. Here the CDR3 DNA reads TGTGCCAGCAGTAAAGGAATAGCAAATCCCTACAATGAGCAGTTCTTC. The chain couples TRBV6-1 to TRBJ2-1; D is unclear. This CDR3 spans 16 amino acids. V was shortened by 5 bases and J by 2 bases, with 16 bases between the two germline ends. Germline CDR1 MNHNS, CDR2 SASEGT.

With respect to this clone: The sample holds other DNA sequences that translate to the same CDR3. This chain joins TRBV5-4 and TRBJ2-5, with TRBD2 matching 8 bases. Trimming cost V 1 base and J 1 base; bases outside gene matches: 0. Germline V gene sequence: CDR1 SGHNT, CDR2 YYREEE (reference sequence). This CDR3 spans 14 amino acids. CDR3 residues: CASSLTSGQETQYF. The CDR3 DNA is TGTGCCAGCAGCTTGACTAGCGGCCAAGAGACCCAGTACTTC.

The rearrangement joins TRBV14 to TRBJ2-3; possibly TRBD1 or TRBD2 for D (5 bases each). CDR3 length equals 16 residues. Per the germline V gene, CDR1 is SGHDN and CDR2 is FVKESK. The germline V and J ends were trimmed by 1 base and 3 bases, with 14 bases remaining between them. CDR3 nucleotides: TGTGCCAGCAGCCAAGTAGGGGCTAGCTTAACAGATACGCAGTATTTT. Its protein is CASSQVGASLTDTQYF.

The chain recombines TRBV15 with TRBJ1-4; D not certain. V gave up 1 base and J gave up 8 bases, with 8 bases separating them. Looked up from germline, CDR1 is LNHNV and CDR2 is YYDKDF (reference sequence). This CDR3 region has 13 residues. The DNA for the CDR3 is TGTGCCACCAGCAGAGTGGGGAGGGAAAAACTGTTTTTT. Its translation: CATSRVGREKLFF.

The chain employs TRBV6-4 and TRBJ2-5, with 8 bases matching TRBD2. The CDR3 extends over 15 amino acids. Germline V gene data show CDR1 as MRHNA and CDR2 as SNTAGT. Unmatched junction bases numbered 5, after V lost 3 bases and J lost 2 bases. The CDR3 DNA follows: TGTGCCAGCAGTGAAACGGGAGGGGGTCAAGAGACCCAGTACTTC. Translating gives CASSETGGGQETQYF.

The J gene is TRBJ2-1, the V gene TRBV9; TRBD2 agrees at 10 bases. The germline V gene encodes CDR1 SGDLS and CDR2 YYNGEE. The CDR3 contains 18 residues. The junction had 9 bases not matched to a gene; V was cut back by 1 base and J by 2 bases. The CDR3, as DNA: TGTGCCAGCAGCGTAAATGGGGTAGCGGGAGGCCCCTACAATGAGCAGTTCTTC. It is translated as CASSVNGVAGGPYNEQFF.

The chain uses TRBV19 and TRBJ2-3, with 10 bases fitting TRBD2. The V gene's germline CDR1 is LNHDA and CDR2 SQIVND (reference sequence). The CDR3 totals 15 residues. Trimming at V came to 5 bases and at J to 5 bases, leaving 7 bases not matched to a gene. Here the CDR3 reads CASSEWGTSEDTQYF. In nucleotides, the CDR3 is TGTGCCAGTAGTGAATGGGGGACTAGCGAAGATACGCAGTATTTT.

This clone came up once. V usage is TRBV7-6 and J usage is TRBJ2-3; no reliable D call. Germline CDR1 is SGHVS and CDR2 is FNYEAQ. With 3 bases removed from V and 6 bases from J, the gap between germline ends came to 7 bases. CDR3 length equals 12 residues. The CDR3 loop reads CASSFGSDTQYF. The DNA of the CDR3 is TGTGCCAGCAGCTTTGGTTCTGATACGCAGTATTTT.

V is TRBV7-3 and J is TRBJ1-2, with 7 bases matching TRBD1. The germline V gene has CDR1 SGHTA and CDR2 FQGTGA. Trimming took 5 bases from V and 3 from J; bases not matched to a gene: 3. The CDR3 is made up of 13 amino acids. CDR3 amino acids: CASSLGTDYGYTF. The DNA of the CDR3 is TGTGCCAGCAGCCTCGGGACAGACTATGGCTACACCTTC. Supplemented by reference TRBV7-3 and TRBJ1-2, the full variable domain reads GAGVSQTPSNKVTEKGKYVELRCDPISGHTALYWYRQSLGQGPEFLIYFQGTGAADDSGLPNDRFFAVRPEGSVSTLKIQRTERGDSAVYLCASSLGTDYGYTFGSGTRLTVV.

The chain couples TRBV28 to TRBJ2-7; D unresolved. The length of the CDR3 is 12 residues. The V and J ends lost 7 bases and 1 base respectively, with 8 bases between them. CDR1 is MDHEN and CDR2 is SYDVKM in the germline V gene. The DNA of the CDR3 is TGTGCCAGCACGAGTAGGTCCTACGAGCAGTACTTC. Its translation is CASTSRSYEQYF.

V is TRBV9 and J is TRBJ2-1, with TRBD2 identical over 11 bases. Trimming at V came to 2 bases and at J to 3 bases, leaving 4 bases not matched to a gene. The CDR3 runs 16 residues. Germline V gives CDR1 SGDLS, CDR2 YYNGEE. DNA of the CDR3: TGTGCCAGCAGCGTCTTGGGACTAGCGGACTACAATGAGCAGTTCTTC. Its translation is CASSVLGLADYNEQFF. Full variable domain (outside the CDR3, taken from reference TRBV9 and TRBJ2-1): DSGVTQTPKHLITATGQRVTLRCSPRSGDLSVYWYQQSLDQGLQFLIQYYNGEERAKGNILERFSAQQFPDLHSELNLSSLELGDSALYFCASSVLGLADYNEQFFGPGTRLTVL.

As to this clone: Since a far larger clone is one base different, this is likely a read error. The genes are TRBV7-3 and TRBJ2-1, with 7 bases matching TRBD2. CDR1 is SGHTA, CDR2 FQGTGA, per germline. The CDR3 contains 13 residues. CDR3: CASSFGTNNERFF. The DNA for the CDR3 is TGTGCCAGCAGCTTTGGGACTAATAATGAGCGGTTCTTC.

The rearrangement links TRBV5-5 to TRBJ2-7; 11 positions match TRBD2. The CDR3 totals 14 residues. Germline CDR1 is SGHKS and CDR2 is YYEKEE (reference sequence). Losses at the gene ends were 2 bases for V and 2 bases for J; bases not matched to a gene: 0. DNA for the CDR3: TGTGCCAGCAGCTTACTAGCGGGAGCCTACGAGCAGTACTTC. Amino acid sequence: CASSLLAGAYEQYF.

The CDR3 here is CASRDDRTGLGTDTQYF. CDR3 in DNA: TGTGCCAGCAGGGACGACAGGACAGGCCTGGGTACAGATACGCAGTATTTT. V usage is TRBV7-9 and J usage is TRBJ2-3; 7 positions agree with TRBD1. The V gene's germline CDR1 is SEHNR and CDR2 FQNEAQ (reference sequence). The CDR3 length is 17 residues. The V gene end was trimmed by 6 bases and the J gene end by 3 bases; junction bases not matched to a gene: 15. Full variable domain (rest looked up from reference TRBV7-9 and TRBJ2-3): DTGVSQNPRHKITKRGQNVTFRCDPISEHNRLYWYRQTLGQGPEFLTYFQNEAQLEKSRLLSDRFSAERPKGSFSTLEIQRTEQGDSAMYLCASRDDRTGLGTDTQYFGPGTRLTVL.

The chain has TRBV5-3 and TRBJ1-5; perhaps TRBD1 as D (6 bases). TRBV5-3 is classed as an ORF, of uncertain function. V was trimmed by 4 bases and J by 0 bases, leaving 11 bases between them. The CDR3 loop spans 15 amino acids. The CDR3 region is CARSPGTNSNQPQHF. CDR3 nucleotides: TGTGCCAGAAGCCCGGGGACAAATAGCAATCAGCCCCAGCATTTT.

The chain combines TRBV7-9 with TRBJ2-7; TRBD2 aligns across 11 bases. The germline V gene encodes CDR1 SEHNR and CDR2 FQNEAQ (reference sequence). This CDR3 comprises 14 residues. V lost 5 bases and J lost 6; bases outside the gene matches: 6. The CDR3 sequence is CASSPTSGSSEQYF. The CDR3 region has the DNA TGTGCCAGCAGCCCCACTAGCGGGAGTAGCGAGCAGTACTTC.

The chain has TRBV4-1 and TRBJ2-1, with D perhaps given as TRBD1 or TRBD2 (7 bases each). This CDR3 is 18 amino acids long. Germline V gives CDR1 MGHRA, CDR2 YSYEKL. V lost 3 bases and J 2 bases, leaving 20 bases between the germline ends. The DNA of the CDR3 is TGCGCCAGCAGCCAGGGTCTGACAGGGAGGGCCGCCTACAATGAGCAGTTCTTC. Translation: CASSQGLTGRAAYNEQFF.

This rearrangement joins TRBV28 to TRBJ2-2; 9 bases match TRBD2. In germline, CDR1 is MDHEN, CDR2 SYDVKM. This CDR3 comprises 15 residues. J lost 4 bases, V lost 6 bases, and 6 bases had no gene match. The CDR3 loop is CASRDSGRGTGELFF. CDR3 coding DNA: TGTGCCAGCAGAGATAGCGGGAGAGGCACCGGGGAGCTGTTTTTT.

The chain is built from TRBV28 and TRBJ2-7; D possibly matches TRBD1 or TRBD2 (6 bases each). This CDR3 has 14 residues. The germline gives CDR1 MDHEN, CDR2 SYDVKM. V shed 11 bases and J shed 7 bases, with 24 bases lying between them. The DNA for the CDR3 is TGTGCCGCCAGCAGAGGGGGGATTGGTAGTGAGCAGTACTTC. As protein: CAASRGGIGSEQYF. Using reference TRBV28 and TRBJ2-7 for the parts outside the CDR3, the full variable domain is DVKVTQSSRYLVKRTGEKVFLECVQDMDHENMFWYRQDPGLGLRLIYFSYDVKMKEKGDIPEGYSVSREKKERFSLILESASTNQTSMYLCAASRGGIGSEQYFGPGTRLTVT.

V gene TRBV19 combines with J gene TRBJ2-5; 8 bases are a match to TRBD2. The CDR3 length is 15 residues. Germline-derived CDR1 and CDR2 are LNHDA and SQIVND (reference sequence). With V trimmed by 3 bases and J by 5 bases, 8 bases remained unmatched. The CDR3 bases are TGTGCCAGTAGTATGGTGGGACTAGGTTGGGAGACCCAGTACTTC. This gives the protein CASSMVGLGWETQYF.

Here the CDR3 DNA reads TGTGCCAGTAGTAAGGGGGGACAGGGATACGAGCAGTACTTC. Translating it yields CASSKGGQGYEQYF. The V and J genes are TRBV19 and TRBJ2-7, with 9 positions matching TRBD1. Losses at the gene ends were 4 bases for V and 4 bases for J; bases not matched to a gene: 5. Germline CDR1 and CDR2: LNHDA and SQIVND (reference sequence). The CDR3 runs to 14 residues.

The V call is TRBV11-3, the J call TRBJ2-2, with 8 bases lining up with TRBD1. The V gene end was trimmed by 5 bases and the J gene end by 4 bases; junction bases not matched to a gene: 6. Germline V CDR1 and CDR2: SGHNT, YENEEA. This CDR3 contains 15 residues. CDR3 in amino acids: CASSGQGSGTGELFF. CDR3 DNA sequence: TGTGCCAGCAGCGGACAGGGATCGGGCACCGGGGAGCTGTTTTTT. Using reference TRBV11-3 and TRBJ2-2 for the parts outside the CDR3, the full variable domain is EAGVVQSPRYKIIEKKQPVAFWCNPISGHNTLYWYLQNLGQGPELLIRYENEEAVDDSQLPKDRFSAERLKGVDSTLKIQPAELGDSAVYLCASSGQGSGTGELFFGEGSRLTVL.

The chain has TRBV10-1 and TRBJ1-5; D uncertain. The CDR3 runs to 10 residues. The V gene's germline CDR1 is WNHNN and CDR2 SYGVQD (reference sequence). Trimming took 8 bases from V and 4 from J, leaving 3 bases between them. The CDR3 DNA follows: TGCGCCAGCGGAAATCAGCCCCAGCATTTT. It yields the protein CASGNQPQHF.